What follows are 13 T cell receptor beta chains derived from one specimen sequenced in a study of shared clonotypes between healthy human individuals. Naive CD8 isolation took CD45RO-negative cells positively selected for CCR7 and excluded terminally differentiated effector memory CD45RA+ cells. Sequenced by immunoSEQ multiplex PCR; TCRdb stores in-frame clones only, minus some. In the table there are a few hundred thousand clones, 95% to 96% of which are singletons. The specimen was naive CD8+ T cells sorted from blood. The receptor source for this set is a woman aged 25 to 39 in good health.

The chain uses TRBV10-2 and TRBJ1-2; possibly TRBD1 for D (6 bases). This CDR3 has 15 residues. The germline gives CDR1 WSHSY, CDR2 SAAADI. Trimming took off 2 bases at V and 5 bases at J, with 15 bases between the two ends. This CDR3 is CASSEVGGRGYGYTF. Here the CDR3 DNA reads TGCGCCAGCAGTGAGGTGGGGGGGCGAGGTTATGGCTACACCTTC.

A word on this clone: A much more abundant neighbour one base away suggests this may be a read error. This chain joins TRBV2 and TRBJ2-7, with D perhaps TRBD2 (6 bases). The CDR3 is 14 residues long. Germline lookup yields CDR1 SNHLY and CDR2 FYNNEI. V was pared by 2 bases and J by 0 bases, with 8 bases between. Here the CDR3 reads CASSERRGSYEQYF. The CDR3 DNA sequence: TGTGCCAGCAGTGAACGGAGGGGCTCCTACGAGCAGTACTTC.

The chain recombines TRBV14 with TRBJ2-1, with 9 bases matching TRBD2. In germline, CDR1 is SGHDN, CDR2 FVKESK. With 2 bases clipped from V and 6 bases from J, the junction kept 8 bases outside the gene matches. The CDR3 contains 16 residues. The CDR3 sequence is CASSQFGLAISNEQFF. The CDR3 DNA reads as TGTGCCAGCAGCCAATTCGGACTAGCGATTTCCAATGAGCAGTTCTTC.

The chain has TRBV27 and TRBJ2-7, with D perhaps matching TRBD2 (6 bases). CDR1 MNHEY and CDR2 SMNVEV come from the germline V gene (reference sequence). The CDR3 has 12 residues. The V end was cut by 9 bases, the J end by 2 bases, with 11 bases between. CDR3 residues: CASGGGAYEQYF. The CDR3 DNA reads as TGTGCCAGTGGTGGAGGGGCCTACGAGCAGTACTTC.

This clone was recorded only once. The chain links TRBV5-8 to TRBJ1-2; 7 positions agree with TRBD1. V dropped 4 bases and J dropped 5; count of bases not matched to a gene: 5. CDR3 length: 13 residues. Germline V CDR1 and CDR2: SGHTS, YDEGEE. As DNA, the CDR3 is TGTGCCAGCAGCCATACAGGGGATTATGGCTACACCTTC. Protein sequence: CASSHTGDYGYTF.

The V gene is TRBV28, the J gene TRBJ2-7, with D maybe TRBD2 (5 bases). V was cut by 6 bases and J by 7 bases, with 22 bases left in between. Germline V CDR1 and CDR2: MDHEN, SYDVKM. CDR3 length: 15 amino acids. The CDR3 is CASSNERRPSQEQYF. As DNA, the CDR3 is TGTGCCAGCAGCAATGAGAGGAGGCCATCGCAAGAGCAGTACTTC.

V and J are TRBV15 and TRBJ2-5, with a tentative D call TRBD2 (5 bases). This CDR3 contains 15 residues. Deletions cut 0 bases from V and 5 bases from J, with 13 bases between. From germline, CDR1 is LNHNV and CDR2 YYDKDF (reference sequence). CDR3 bases: TGTGCCACCAGCAGAGATTGGGCACGCGGGGAGACCCAGTACTTC. It is translated as CATSRDWARGETQYF. Full variable domain (rest looked up from reference TRBV15 and TRBJ2-5): DAMVIQNPRYQVTQFGKPVTLSCSQTLNHNVMYWYQQKSSQAPKLLFHYYDKDFNNEADTPDNFQSRRPNTSFCFLDIRSPGLGDTAMYLCATSRDWARGETQYFGPGTRLLVL.

The chain carries TRBV9 and TRBJ1-1; possibly TRBD1 for D (6 bases). CDR3 size: 17 residues. With 3 bases removed from V and 4 bases from J, the gap between germline ends came to 22 bases. The germline V gene has CDR1 SGDLS and CDR2 YYNGEE. The DNA of the CDR3 is TGTGCCAGCAGCGGGACTGGGGCCCCCACAGGGTTCACTGAAGCTTTCTTT. It is translated as CASSGTGAPTGFTEAFF.

The gene calls are TRBV7-9 and TRBJ1-4; TRBD1 might be the D (5 bases). V was pared by 0 bases and J by 8 bases, with 16 bases between. The CDR3 totals 16 residues. Germline-derived CDR1 and CDR2 are SEHNR and FQNEAQ (reference sequence). The CDR3 sequence: CASSLAGARFGEKLFF. CDR3 coding DNA: TGTGCCAGCAGCTTAGCTGGGGCCCGGTTTGGGGAAAAACTGTTTTTT.

The genes are TRBV28 and TRBJ1-6; weak D call: TRBD1 (6 bases). Germline V lookup: CDR1 MDHEN, CDR2 SYDVKM. Trimming took 6 bases from V and 6 from J, leaving 12 bases between them. This CDR3 is built from 14 residues. This chain's CDR3 is CASSRGPGNSPLHF. For the CDR3, the DNA is TGTGCCAGCAGCAGGGGACCTGGTAATTCACCCCTCCACTTT. The full variable domain, its missing parts supplied by reference TRBV28 and TRBJ1-6, is DVKVTQSSRYLVKRTGEKVFLECVQDMDHENMFWYRQDPGLGLRLIYFSYDVKMKEKGDIPEGYSVSREKKERFSLILESASTNQTSMYLCASSRGPGNSPLHFGNGTRLTVT.

The J gene is TRBJ2-2, the V gene TRBV7-9, with D unclear. This CDR3 comprises 13 residues. From germline, CDR1 is SEHNR and CDR2 FQNEAQ (reference sequence). V gave up 4 bases and J gave up 1 base, with 4 bases separating them. CDR3 nucleotide sequence: TGTGCCAGCAGCTCTGAGAACACCGGGGAGCTGTTTTTT. Protein: CASSSENTGELFF.

This chain uses TRBV29-1 with TRBJ2-1; tentatively, D is TRBD2 (5 bases). Trimming removed 1 base at V and 2 bases at J, with 12 bases between. Germline CDR1 and CDR2: SQVTM and ANQGSEA. CDR3 length: 15 amino acids. The CDR3 DNA reads TGCAGCGTTGAAGCCGAGGGTCACCCCTACAATGAGCAGTTCTTC. Its translation: CSVEAEGHPYNEQFF.

The V gene is TRBV5-4, the J gene TRBJ2-1, with D possibly being TRBD1 (7 bases). Germline lookup yields CDR1 SGHNT and CDR2 YYREEE (reference sequence). CDR3 length equals 14 residues. V lost 5 bases, J lost 14 bases, and 23 bases lay in between. DNA for the CDR3: TGTGCCAGCAGTTCGGGGGCGGGGTTTACAGGGGAGTTCTTC. It encodes CASSSGAGFTGEFF.